A single sample is the source of the 28 T cell receptor beta chains below, sequenced in a study of blood T cell repertoires in COVID-19. The data were produced by immunoSEQ multiplex PCR, yet TCRdb's version contains in-frame clones alone and is incomplete. The table shows fewer than 300,000 clones, with approximately 82% occurring only once. The specimen sequenced was peripheral blood. Source of these receptors: a woman under 30 with acute or convalescent COVID-19.

This sequence joins TRBV4-2 and TRBJ2-7; 7 nucleotides agree with TRBD2. Losses at the gene ends were 3 bases for V and 2 bases for J; bases not matched to a gene: 10. This CDR3 is built from 16 residues. Germline lookup yields CDR1 LGHNA and CDR2 YNFKEQ. CDR3 coding DNA: TGTGCCAGCAGCCACATCACATCTAGCGGCGCCTACGAGCAGTACTTC. Encoded protein: CASSHITSSGAYEQYF.

This chain joins TRBV7-9 and TRBJ1-4; 9 bases match TRBD1. The CDR3 is made up of 15 amino acids. After removal of 0 bases from V and 7 bases from J, the junction contained 3 bases not matched to a gene. Germline-derived CDR1 and CDR2 are SEHNR and FQNEAQ (reference sequence). The CDR3 DNA is TGTGCCAGCAGCTTAGCGTGGGGACAGGGTGAAAAACTGTTTTTT. This sequence encodes CASSLAWGQGEKLFF.

The rearrangement uses TRBV14 and TRBJ2-7, with D possibly matching TRBD1 (7 bases). The CDR3 totals 12 residues. V shed 8 bases and J shed 4 bases, with 12 bases lying between them. Germline lookup yields CDR1 SGHDN and CDR2 FVKESK. CDR3 region: CASSAGGYEQYF. The DNA for the CDR3 is TGTGCCAGCTCGGCAGGGGGGTACGAGCAGTACTTC.

The gene calls are TRBV18 and TRBJ2-1; D ambiguous. The CDR3 length is 17 residues. Germline CDR1 KGHSH, CDR2 LQKENI. V lost 0 bases to trimming and J lost 4 bases, with 16 bases between them. The CDR3 loop reads CASSPPVSDNSYNEQFF. CDR3 DNA: TGTGCCAGCTCACCACCTGTCTCCGACAACAGTTACAATGAGCAGTTCTTC.

This clone came up many times. The V call is TRBV25-1, the J call TRBJ1-1, with 7 bases fitting TRBD1. The CDR3 has 13 residues. Germline V gene data show CDR1 as MGHDK and CDR2 as SYGVNS. V shed 6 bases and J 3 bases; nucleotides not matched to a gene: 4. The CDR3 DNA reads as TGTGCCAGCAGGATAACAGGGGACACTGAAGCTTTCTTT. This encodes CASRITGDTEAFF. Drawing the rest from reference TRBV25-1 and TRBJ1-1, the complete variable domain is EADIYQTPRYLVIGTGKKITLECSQTMGHDKMYWYQQDPGMELHLIHYSYGVNSTEKGDLSSESTVSRIRTEHFPLTLESARPSHTSQYLCASRITGDTEAFFGQGTRLTVV.

This chain connects TRBV7-2 to TRBJ2-5; TRBD2 agrees at 15 bases. The CDR3 consists of 19 residues. Germline-derived CDR1 and CDR2 are SGHTA and FQGNSA. The V segment lost 1 base and the J segment 9 bases; nucleotides outside the gene matches: 15. The CDR3 region is CASSLEAGVGTSGRSSQYF. In DNA form, the CDR3 reads TGTGCCAGCAGCTTAGAGGCGGGGGTCGGGACTAGCGGGAGGTCGTCCCAGTACTTC.

The chain couples TRBV15 to TRBJ1-4; no firm D call. V gave up 5 bases and J gave up 8 bases, with 12 bases separating them. This CDR3 spans 13 amino acids. CDR1 and CDR2 (germline): LNHNV, YYDKDF (reference sequence). CDR3 in DNA: TGTGCCACCAGCGTCCTGCTCAGGGAAAAACTGTTTTTT. It encodes CATSVLLREKLFF.

V and J are TRBV12-3 or TRBV12-4 and TRBJ1-1, with D maybe TRBD1 (5 bases). This CDR3 spans 13 amino acids. Trimming pared 8 bases from V and 0 bases from J, leaving 10 bases between. The CDR3 sequence: CASRPTVNTEAFF. The CDR3 DNA reads TGTGCCAGCCGACCGACAGTGAACACTGAAGCTTTCTTT.

This clone was observed a single time. The rearrangement uses TRBV9 and TRBJ1-1; possible D gene TRBD1, 5 bases. V was shortened by 4 bases and J by 1 base, with 17 bases between the two germline ends. This CDR3 region has 16 residues. Germline V gives CDR1 SGDLS, CDR2 YYNGEE. The CDR3 DNA sequence: TGTGCCAGCAGCCCCGGGGAGGGGCGGTCGAACACTGAAGCTTTCTTT. Protein sequence: CASSPGEGRSNTEAFF.

The chain uses TRBV6-4 and TRBJ2-3, with 7 bases that match TRBD1. The junction had 7 bases not matched to a gene; V was cut back by 4 bases and J by 3 bases. Germline V gene sequence: CDR1 MRHNA, CDR2 SNTAGT. The CDR3 consists of 15 residues. CDR3 in amino acids: CASSVDRAETDTQYF. DNA of the CDR3: TGTGCCAGCAGTGTCGACAGGGCCGAGACAGATACGCAGTATTTT.

V usage is TRBV18 and J usage is TRBJ2-3; D is unclear. Germline loops: CDR1 KGHSH, CDR2 LQKENI. The CDR3 is 16 residues long. The V gene lost 0 bases and the J gene lost 1 base, with 11 bases spanning the gap. The CDR3 sequence: CASSPPGLDRTDTQYF. The DNA of the CDR3 is TGTGCCAGCTCACCACCTGGGCTCGATCGCACAGATACGCAGTATTTT. The full variable domain, in which reference TRBV18 and TRBJ2-3 provide the parts outside the CDR3, is NAGVMQNPRHLVRRRGQEARLRCSPMKGHSHVYWYRQLPEEGLKFMVYLQKENIIDESGMPKERFSAEFPKEGPSILRIQQVVRGDSAAYFCASSPPGLDRTDTQYFGPGTRLTVL.

The chain employs TRBV5-5 and TRBJ1-2, with D unclear. The germline V and J ends were trimmed by 1 base and 0 bases, with 7 bases remaining between them. Looked up from germline, CDR1 is SGHKS and CDR2 is YYEKEE (reference sequence). The CDR3 loop spans 14 amino acids. In DNA, the CDR3 is TGTGCCAGCAGCTTGACGGGGACTAACTATGGCTACACCTTC. This sequence encodes CASSLTGTNYGYTF.

The V gene is TRBV2, the J gene TRBJ1-6, with no clear D. The CDR3 sequence is 15 residues long. Trimming left V 1 base short and J 7 bases short, with 11 bases between. Germline lookup yields CDR1 SNHLY and CDR2 FYNNEI. CDR3 coding DNA: TGTGCCAGCAGTGAAGGGCGGCTGATGAATTCACCCCTCCACTTT. It encodes CASSEGRLMNSPLHF. The whole variable domain, filled in from reference TRBV2 and TRBJ1-6, reads EPEVTQTPSHQVTQMGQEVILRCVPISNHLYFYWYRQILGQKVEFLVSFYNNEISEKSEIFDDQFSVERPDGSNFTLKIRSTKLEDSAMYFCASSEGRLMNSPLHFGNGTRLTVT.

This clone showed up just once. This chain uses TRBV18 with TRBJ2-1; tentative D call: TRBD1 (5 bases). The CDR3 sequence is 17 residues long. Germline CDR1 and CDR2: KGHSH and LQKENI. V lost 6 bases, J lost 0 bases, and 18 bases lay in between. CDR3 DNA sequence: TGTGCCAGCTCCCCCCTGGGGCAGGTCAGCTCCTACAATGAGCAGTTCTTC. This gives the protein CASSPLGQVSSYNEQFF.

The CDR3 region is CASSSFQREVEQFF. The CDR3 bases are TGTGCCAGCAGTTCCTTTCAGCGGGAGGTCGAGCAGTTCTTC. The V gene is TRBV6-2 or TRBV6-3, the J gene TRBJ2-1, with 9 bases that match TRBD2. From germline, CDR1 is MNHEY and CDR2 SVGEGT. This CDR3 is built from 14 residues. V lost 4 bases, J lost 10 bases, and 8 bases stayed unmatched.

The gene calls are TRBV28 and TRBJ2-7, with 8 bases fitting TRBD2. Germline CDR1 is MDHEN and CDR2 is SYDVKM. The V and J ends lost 8 bases and 2 bases, in that order; junction bases with no gene match: 5. CDR3 size: 13 residues. The DNA of the CDR3 is TGTGCCAGCCAGGGACTAGGGACCTACGAGCAGTACTTC. It encodes CASQGLGTYEQYF.

The genes are TRBV7-3 and TRBJ2-7; D is ambiguous. The V gene's germline CDR1 is SGHTA and CDR2 FQGTGA. Trimming removed 5 bases from V and 5 bases from J, with 22 bases in between. This CDR3 is 16 amino acids long. DNA for the CDR3: TGTGCCAGCAGCCCTGGTGATCACCCAGGTCGCGACGAGCAGTACTTC. Translated, it gives CASSPGDHPGRDEQYF.

The chain links TRBV7-8 to TRBJ2-7; tentative D call: TRBD2 (5 bases). The CDR3 has 15 residues. Trimming cost V 4 bases and J 3 bases, with 16 bases left between them. Germline loops: CDR1 SGHVS, CDR2 FQNEAQ. The CDR3 bases are TGTGCCAGCAGCTCCATCGGGAATGAGGGCTACGAGCAGTACTTC. It specifies CASSSIGNEGYEQYF.

This CDR3 is CSVEGASSSYNEQFF. The CDR3 bases are TGCAGCGTTGAAGGAGCGAGTAGCTCCTACAATGAGCAGTTCTTC. The chain employs TRBV29-1 and TRBJ2-1; D not resolved. Germline V CDR1 and CDR2: SQVTM, ANQGSEA. The CDR3 covers 15 residues. V lost 1 base and J lost 0, with 10 bases in between.

This clone was picked up a small number of times. The germline gene is not matched at one end of the junction; a read error may be the cause. The chain carries TRBV2 and TRBJ1-3; D gene uncertain. The length of the CDR3 is 11 residues. Germline V gene data show CDR1 as SNHLY and CDR2 as FYNNEI. CDR3 bases: TGTGCCAGCAGTGAAGGGACGGGAGTGCATTTT. This encodes CASSEGTGVHF.

The J gene is TRBJ1-5, the V gene TRBV5-4; D is possibly TRBD1 (5 bases). The CDR3 has 14 residues. From germline, CDR1 is SGHNT and CDR2 YYREEE (reference sequence). V was pared by 1 base and J by 7 bases, with 12 bases between. CDR3 sequence reads: CASSLWGAGQPQHF. The DNA for the CDR3 is TGTGCCAGCAGCTTGTGGGGCGCAGGACAGCCCCAGCATTTT.

The sample holds one count of this clone. The chain couples TRBV10-3 to TRBJ1-2; 8 bases match TRBD1. V gave up 5 bases and J gave up 4 bases; unmatched junction bases: 3. The CDR3 consists of 13 residues. Per germline, CDR1 ENHRY and CDR2 SYGVKD. CDR3 in DNA: TGTGCCATCAGTCAAGGACAGGGCTATGGCTACACCTTC. This translates into CAISQGQGYGYTF.

This sequence joins TRBV30 and TRBJ2-3; unclear D gene. The CDR3 spans 15 residues. V was trimmed by 0 bases and J by 0 bases, leaving 10 bases between them. Germline CDR1 is GTSNPN and CDR2 is SVGIG (reference sequence). The CDR3 spells CAWSVGGGSTDTQYF. CDR3 bases: TGTGCCTGGAGTGTCGGCGGCGGTAGCACAGATACGCAGTATTTT.

V usage is TRBV19 and J usage is TRBJ2-3; 7 nucleotides match TRBD2. Germline CDR1 and CDR2: LNHDA and SQIVND (reference sequence). The CDR3 contains 14 residues. Germline trimming cut 5 bases from V and 1 base from J; bases unmatched to any gene: 3. The CDR3 spells CASSQRGRTDTQYF. The CDR3, as DNA: TGTGCCAGTAGTCAGCGGGGCCGCACAGATACGCAGTATTTT. Drawing the rest from reference TRBV19 and TRBJ2-3, the complete variable domain is DGGITQSPKYLFRKEGQNVTLSCEQNLNHDAMYWYRQDPGQGLRLIYYSQIVNDFQKGDIAEGYSVSREKKESFPLTVTSAQKNPTAFYLCASSQRGRTDTQYFGPGTRLTVL.

In its sample, this clone was seen once. At one end, the junction sequence differs from germline, possibly due to a read error. Other DNA sequences in the sample encode the same CDR3. The chain carries TRBV5-1 and TRBJ2-5; 9 nucleotides agree with TRBD2. The CDR3 loop spans 16 amino acids. Looked up from germline, CDR1 is SGHRS and CDR2 is YFSETQ. This CDR3 reads CASSLALAGIQETQYF. For the CDR3, the DNA is TGCGCCAGTAGCTTGGCCCTAGCGGGAATTCAGGAGACCCAGTACTTC.

The chain carries TRBV5-5 and TRBJ1-6; D not certain. Trimming took off 5 bases at V and 5 bases at J, with 17 bases between the two ends. Germline V lookup: CDR1 SGHKS, CDR2 YYEKEE (reference sequence). CDR3 length equals 16 residues. The CDR3 protein is CASRGLQTNNNSPLHF. For the CDR3, the DNA is TGTGCCAGCAGAGGTTTGCAGACAAATAATAATTCACCCCTCCACTTT.

The chain is built from TRBV6-6 and TRBJ2-7; 7 bases are a match to TRBD2. Per germline, CDR1 MNHNY and CDR2 SVGAGI (reference sequence). This CDR3 spans 15 amino acids. Unmatched junction bases numbered 7, after V lost 2 bases and J lost 3 bases. The CDR3 DNA is TGTGCCAGCAGTTACGACGGCGGGAGATACTACGAGCAGTACTTC. Residues: CASSYDGGRYYEQYF.

V is TRBV28 and J is TRBJ1-5; D not certain. Trimming left V 1 base short and J 4 bases short, with 11 bases between. The CDR3 totals 15 residues. Germline CDR1 and CDR2: MDHEN and SYDVKM. As DNA, the CDR3 is TGTGCCAGCAGTTTATTCCCCGCAGGTAATCAGCCCCAGCATTTT. Its translation is CASSLFPAGNQPQHF.